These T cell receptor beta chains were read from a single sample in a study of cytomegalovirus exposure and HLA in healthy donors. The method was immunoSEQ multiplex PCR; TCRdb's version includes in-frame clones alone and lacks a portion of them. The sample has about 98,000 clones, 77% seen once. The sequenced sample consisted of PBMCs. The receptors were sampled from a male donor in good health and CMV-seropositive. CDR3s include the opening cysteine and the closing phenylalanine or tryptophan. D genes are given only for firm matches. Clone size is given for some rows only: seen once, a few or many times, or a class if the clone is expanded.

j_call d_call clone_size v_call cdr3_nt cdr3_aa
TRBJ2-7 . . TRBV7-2 TGTGCCAGCAGCTTAGCGGACAAACCCTACGAGCAGTACTTC CASSLADKPYEQYF
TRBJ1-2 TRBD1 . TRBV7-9 TGTGCCAGCAGCTGGGGACAGGGGGATGGCTACACCTTC CASSWGQGDGYTF
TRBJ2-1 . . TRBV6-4 TGTGCCTTCTTAAAGGGACTCGCCCGTAATGAGCAGTTCTTC CAFLKGLARNEQFF
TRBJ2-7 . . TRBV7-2 TGTGCCAGCAGCGCATCGAGGCGGGAGCAGTACTTC CASSASRREQYF
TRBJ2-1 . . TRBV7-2 TGTGCCAGCAGCTTAGAAGCACAGGGCCCCTACAATGAGCAGTTCTTC CASSLEAQGPYNEQFF
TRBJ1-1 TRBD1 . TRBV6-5 TGTGCCAGCAGCTCACGGACAGGGCGGAAGACTGAAGCTTTCTTT CASSSRTGRKTEAFF
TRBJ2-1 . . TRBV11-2 TGTGCCAGCAGCTTAGGGACCCCGAGGGATGAGCAGTTCTTC CASSLGTPRDEQFF
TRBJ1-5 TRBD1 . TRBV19 TGTGCCAGTAGTATAAGAAGGACAGGGAAGGATCAGCCCCAGCATTTT CASSIRRTGKDQPQHF
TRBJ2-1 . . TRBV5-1 TGCGCCAGCAGCTTGGGGCTGGACAATGAGCAGTTCTTC CASSLGLDNEQFF
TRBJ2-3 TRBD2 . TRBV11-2 TGTGCCAGCAGCTTGAGCGGGACCTACAGCACAGATACGCAGTATTTT CASSLSGTYSTDTQYF
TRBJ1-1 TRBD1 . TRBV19 TGTGCCAGTAAAGCAGGGGGCGGGGTGGGGACTGAAGCTTTCTTT CASKAGGGVGTEAFF
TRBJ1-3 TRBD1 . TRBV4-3 TGCGCCAGCAGCCAAACCCCAGGGGGAGGAAACACCATATATTTT CASSQTPGGGNTIYF
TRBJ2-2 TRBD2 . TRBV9 TGTGCCAGCAGCGTAGAACTAGCGAGAACCGGGGAGCTGTTTTTT CASSVELARTGELFF
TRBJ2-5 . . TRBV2 TGTGCCAGCAATCCCTCCCAGACAGTGGAGACCCAGTACTTC CASNPSQTVETQYF
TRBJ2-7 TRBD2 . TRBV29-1 TGCAGCGTTGTTGCACTAGCGGGAGTTGGCGAGCAGTACTTC CSVVALAGVGEQYF
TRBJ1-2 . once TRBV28 TGTGCCAGTTTGACAGGTAGTACTGGCTACACCTTC CASLTGSTGYTF
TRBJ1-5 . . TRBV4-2 TGTGCCAGCAGCCAAGATCTAACCGCCATGGGCAATCAGCCCCAGCATTTT CASSQDLTAMGNQPQHF
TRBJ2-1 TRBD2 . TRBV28 TGTGCCAGCATTAGCGGGGTATACAATGAGCAGTTCTTC CASISGVYNEQFF
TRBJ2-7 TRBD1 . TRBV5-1 TGCGCCAGCAGCCCTTCCGGGACAGCCACCTACGAGCAGTACTTC CASSPSGTATYEQYF
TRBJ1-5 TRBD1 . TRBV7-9 TGTGCCAGCAGCTTTGGGACAGGGGGCGCTCAGCCCCAGCATTTT CASSFGTGGAQPQHF
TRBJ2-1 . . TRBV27 TGTGCCAGCAGAATTGGGAGAAATGAGCAGTTCTTC CASRIGRNEQFF
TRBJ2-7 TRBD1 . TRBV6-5 TGTGCCAGCAGTTCATGGGACAGGGATTACGAGCAGTACTTC CASSSWDRDYEQYF
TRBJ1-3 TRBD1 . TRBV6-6 TGTGCCAGCAGTCCCCGGACAGGGCCCATATATTTT CASSPRTGPIYF
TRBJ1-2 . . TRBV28 TGTGCCAGCCGATTGCCCCGTGGACACCCCTATGGCTACACCTTC CASRLPRGHPYGYTF
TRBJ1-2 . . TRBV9 TGTGCCAGCAGCGTAGCGGGGAACTATGGCTACACCTTC CASSVAGNYGYTF
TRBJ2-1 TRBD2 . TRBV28 TGTGCCAGCACCTTGGAGGGTAGCGGGAGCAGTCCCTACAATGAGCAGTTCTTC CASTLEGSGSSPYNEQFF
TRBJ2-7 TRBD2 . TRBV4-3 TGCGCCAGCAGCCCCCGGAGTGATTTACGGGAGGAGGACGAGCAGTACTTC CASSPRSDLREEDEQYF
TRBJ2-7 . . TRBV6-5 TGTGCCAGCAGTTATGGTCCCGGCTCCTACGAGCAGTACTTC CASSYGPGSYEQYF
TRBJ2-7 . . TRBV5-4 TGTGCCAGCAATGTGGTCTTCGGCGAGCAGTACTTC CASNVVFGEQYF
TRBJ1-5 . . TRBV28 TGTGCCAGCAGCAAAGGGACAAGCTTAGATCAGCCCCAGCATTTT CASSKGTSLDQPQHF
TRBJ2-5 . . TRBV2 TGTGCCAACAGTGAAGAGCAGACAGCTCAAGAGACCCAGTACTTC CANSEEQTAQETQYF
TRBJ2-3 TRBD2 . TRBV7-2 TGTGCCAGCACCCAACTAGCGGGAGCAGATACGCAGTATTTT CASTQLAGADTQYF
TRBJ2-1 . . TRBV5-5 TGTGCCAGCAGCTTGGTTAACAATGAGCAGTTCTTC CASSLVNNEQFF
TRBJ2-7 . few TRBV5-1 TGCGCCAGCAGCTTGCGAGGCCAGATGACCTACGAGCAGTACTTC CASSLRGQMTYEQYF
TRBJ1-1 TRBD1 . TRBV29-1 TGCAGCGTTGGTACAGGGGGGGACACTGAAGCTTTCTTT CSVGTGGDTEAFF
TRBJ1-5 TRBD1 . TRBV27 TGTGCCAGCAGTTCATACAGGGGCGGCAATCAGCCCCAGCATTTT CASSSYRGGNQPQHF
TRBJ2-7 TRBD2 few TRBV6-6 TGTGCCAGCAGTCCTAGCGGGAGGGCAGTGTCCTACGAGCAGTACTTC CASSPSGRAVSYEQYF
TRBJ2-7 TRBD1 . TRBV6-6 TGTGCCACCCGGGACAGGCCGACCTCCTACGAGCAGTACTTC CATRDRPTSYEQYF
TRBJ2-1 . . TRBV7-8 TGTGCCAGCAGCCAGGCGGGCTACTACAATGAGCAGTTCTTC CASSQAGYYNEQFF
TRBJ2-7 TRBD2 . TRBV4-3 TGCGCCAGCAGTCAATTCCCTGGGGCTAGCGGGACCTACGAGCAGTACTTC CASSQFPGASGTYEQYF
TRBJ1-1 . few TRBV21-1 TGTGCCAGCAGCAAAGTCTTGGGGGGGCCGAACACTGAAGCTTTCTTT CASSKVLGGPNTEAFF
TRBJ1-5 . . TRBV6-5 TGTGCCAGCAGTTACCGCACGGGGGGCCAGCCCCAGCATTTT CASSYRTGGQPQHF
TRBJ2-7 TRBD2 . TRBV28 TGTGCCAGCAGCCCAGGACTAGCGGGAACCTACGAGCAGTACTTC CASSPGLAGTYEQYF
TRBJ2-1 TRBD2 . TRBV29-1 TGCAGCGTGGGGACGGCGGGAGGGCAGGCTGAGCAGTTCTTC CSVGTAGGQAEQFF
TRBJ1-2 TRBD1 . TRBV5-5 TGTGCCAGCAGCTTACTCGGGACAGGGATAGGTGGCTACACCTTC CASSLLGTGIGGYTF
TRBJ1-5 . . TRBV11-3 TGTGCCAGCAGCTTAGAGAGGGGACTCGCCTCTTATAGCAATCAGCCCCAGCATTTT CASSLERGLASYSNQPQHF
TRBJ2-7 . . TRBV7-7 TGTGCTAGCAGCTTAGGGGCAGGGGTGGCCTACGAGCAGTACTTC CASSLGAGVAYEQYF
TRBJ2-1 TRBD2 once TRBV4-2 TGTGCCAGCAGCCTATCGGGGGGGTCCTACAATGAGCAGTTCTTC CASSLSGGSYNEQFF
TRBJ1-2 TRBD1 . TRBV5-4 TGTGCCAGCAGCAACGACAGGGACGGCTACACCTTC CASSNDRDGYTF
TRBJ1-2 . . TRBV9 TGTGCCAGCAGCGCGGGGAGTTGGGACTATGGCTACACCTTC CASSAGSWDYGYTF
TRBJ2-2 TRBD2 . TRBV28 TGTGCCAGCAGTTTATTGCTAGCGGGAGGAATCGGGGAGCTGTTTTTT CASSLLLAGGIGELFF
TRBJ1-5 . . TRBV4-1 TGCGCCAGCAGCCAAGTGGGTAGCAGGGGCGGCAATCAGCCCCAGCATTTT CASSQVGSRGGNQPQHF
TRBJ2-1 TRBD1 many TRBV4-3 TGCGCCAGCAGCCAGCAGACAGGGCCCTACAATGAGCAGTTCTTC CASSQQTGPYNEQFF
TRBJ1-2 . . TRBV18 TGTGCCAGCTCCCGGACAGATCCTAACTATGGCTACACCTTC CASSRTDPNYGYTF
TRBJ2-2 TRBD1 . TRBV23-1 TGCGCCAGCAGTCAACCCAGGGACAGGGGAAAAAAAGCCGGGGAGCTGTTTTTT CASSQPRDRGKKAGELFF
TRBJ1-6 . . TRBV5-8 TGTGCCAGCAGCCTGACCGGGGTCTCACCCCTCCACTTT CASSLTGVSPLHF
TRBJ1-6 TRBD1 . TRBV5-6 TGTGCCAGCAGCTCCCTGACAGGGGGGGAAAGTTCACCCCTCCACTTT CASSSLTGGESSPLHF
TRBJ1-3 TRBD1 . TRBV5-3 TGTGCCAGAAGCCTAGGGCGGGACAGGGGTTCTGGAAACACCATATATTTT CARSLGRDRGSGNTIYF
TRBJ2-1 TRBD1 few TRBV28 TGTGCCAGCAGCTCCGCGGGGACAGGGATACATGAGCAGTTCTTC CASSSAGTGIHEQFF
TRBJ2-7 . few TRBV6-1 TGTGCCAGCACCGGACCCCCGGGGTACGAGCAGTACTTC CASTGPPGYEQYF